Following are 21 T cell receptor beta chains from one sample sequenced in a study of blood T cells in healthy people across ages. Alongside a J-beta primer mix, a sample-barcoded 5' primer served in a second PCR lasting about 6 to 11 cycles. TCRdb re-derived calls from the 5' RACE reads in MiXCR, one entry per CDR3 protein. The sample holds approximately 760,000 distinct CDR3 sequences, roughly 25% seen once. The sample was also reused in another study, on T cells of mothers and their children.

The specimen was blood. The receptor source for this set is a boy younger than 18 in good health.

This clonotype was found a few times. J is TRBJ1-4 and V is TRBV11-2; D is uncertain. Germline V gene lookup returns CDR1 SGHAT and CDR2 FQNNGV. CDR3 size: 15 residues. V dropped 1 base and J dropped 0 bases, with 6 bases sitting between them. The CDR3 coding sequence is TGTGCCAGCAGCTTAGCGGCTGCAACTAATGAAAAACTGTTTTTT. This gives the protein CASSLAAATNEKLFF.

The chain joins TRBV19 to TRBJ2-4; possibly TRBD1 or TRBD2 for D (5 bases each). Trimming shortened V by 8 bases and J by 5 bases, and 13 bases separated the two germline ends. Germline CDR1 LNHDA, CDR2 SQIVND (reference sequence). The CDR3 has 13 residues. The CDR3 DNA reads as TGTGCCAGTTCTAGAGGGGAAGAAAACATTCAGTACTTC. Translating it yields CASSRGEENIQYF.

The sample holds a few counts of this clonotype. This chain uses TRBV5-1 with TRBJ1-4; no definite D call. This CDR3 comprises 14 residues. Trimming shortened V by 0 bases and J by 7 bases, and 10 bases separated the two germline ends. Germline lookup yields CDR1 SGHRS and CDR2 YFSETQ. CDR3 residues: CASSLALGGEKLFF. CDR3 sequence (DNA): TGCGCCAGCAGCTTGGCCCTAGGCGGTGAAAAACTGTTTTTT.

The J gene is TRBJ2-7, the V gene TRBV27; TRBD1 is a possible D gene (5 bases). The CDR3 has 14 residues. Germline CDR1 reads MNHEY; CDR2 reads SMNVEV (reference sequence). Trimming cost V 4 bases and J 4 bases, with 14 bases left between them. The CDR3 sequence is CASSSTDRFYEQYF. The CDR3 coding sequence is TGTGCCAGCAGTTCTACCGACAGATTTTACGAGCAGTACTTC.

The V gene is TRBV20-1, the J gene TRBJ2-5, with 8 positions matching TRBD2. The DNA end lines up better with TRBJ2-1; the J call may be wrong. The CDR3 totals 14 residues. Germline assignment: CDR1 DFQATT and CDR2 SNEGSKA (reference sequence). The DNA for the CDR3 is TGCAGTGCTAGAGCTAGCGGGCGGGACAATGAGCAGTTCTTC. Translation: CSARASGRDNEQFF.

In its sample, this clonotype was seen many times. The J gene is TRBJ2-1, the V gene TRBV29-1; D is ambiguous. The V gene's germline CDR1 is SQVTM and CDR2 ANQGSEA. Trimming removed 6 bases from V and 2 bases from J, with 17 bases in between. The CDR3 is 15 amino acids. The CDR3 DNA follows: TGCAGCGTGGAACTATGGGATGGGGCCTACAATGAGCAGTTCTTC. Translation gives CSVELWDGAYNEQFF.

This clonotype was counted a few times. The CDR3 protein is CSVETGGRGEQFF. Written as DNA, the CDR3 is TGCAGCGTTGAGACCGGGGGCAGGGGTGAGCAGTTCTTC. The chain is built from TRBV29-1 and TRBJ2-1, with D perhaps being TRBD1 or TRBD2 (6 bases each). The CDR3 is 13 amino acids. Germline V lookup: CDR1 SQVTM, CDR2 ANQGSEA. V was cut by 3 bases and J by 9 bases, with 15 bases left in between.

The CDR3 nucleotides are TGTGCCAGCTCCCCTGGGGTTCCTGGGGCCAACGTCCTGACTTTC. Its protein product is CASSPGVPGANVLTF. The chain recombines TRBV7-6 with TRBJ2-6; D is uncertain. Trimming removed 8 bases at V and 2 bases at J, with 13 bases between. Germline assignment: CDR1 SGHVS and CDR2 FNYEAQ. The CDR3 covers 15 residues.

This chain links TRBV19 with TRBJ2-1; D gene unclear. Trimming cost V 6 bases and J 9 bases, with 9 bases left between them. The CDR3 totals 11 residues. CDR1 is LNHDA and CDR2 is SQIVND in the germline V gene (reference sequence). CDR3 sequence reads: CASRGDPEQFF. The CDR3, as DNA: TGTGCCAGTAGAGGAGATCCTGAGCAGTTCTTC. Supplemented by reference TRBV19 and TRBJ2-1, the full variable domain reads DGGITQSPKYLFRKEGQNVTLSCEQNLNHDAMYWYRQDPGQGLRLIYYSQIVNDFQKGDIAEGYSVSREKKESFPLTVTSAQKNPTAFYLCASRGDPEQFFGPGTRLTVL.

This clonotype was observed a handful of times. This chain links TRBV12-3 or TRBV12-4 with TRBJ1-2, with 7 bases lining up with TRBD1. The trim removed 5 bases at V and 9 bases at J, leaving 9 bases unmatched. The CDR3 loop spans 13 amino acids. The CDR3, as DNA: TGTGCCAGCAGTACCGGGACAGTTTTCAGCTACACCTTC. Translating it yields CASSTGTVFSYTF.

This clonotype appeared once. The chain has TRBV20-1 and TRBJ2-1, with 7 bases lining up with TRBD2. The end of the DNA is better explained by TRBJ2-5, so the J call may be wrong. Germline CDR1 reads DFQATT; CDR2 reads SNEGSKA (reference sequence). The CDR3 has 15 amino acids. In DNA form, the CDR3 reads TGCAGTGCTAGTGGGCCGGCGGGAGCACTGGAGACCCAGTACTTC. Its translation: CSASGPAGALETQYF.

This clonotype was picked up a small number of times. This rearrangement joins TRBV27 to TRBJ1-6; 8 nucleotides match TRBD1. V shed 5 bases, J shed 14 bases, and the junction held 8 bases outside the gene matches. Germline CDR1 is MNHEY and CDR2 is SMNVEV (reference sequence). This CDR3 region has 13 residues. CDR3 sequence: CASSPGTGPTLHF. In DNA form, the CDR3 reads TGTGCCAGCAGTCCCGGGACAGGCCCGACCCTCCACTTT.

The chain has TRBV6-5 and TRBJ1-2; maybe TRBD1 (6 bases). This CDR3 spans 14 amino acids. Per germline, CDR1 MNHEY and CDR2 SVGAGI. Trimming took 5 bases from V and 7 from J, leaving 17 bases between them. In nucleotides, the CDR3 is TGTGCCAGCAGTCCCGGGACAAGGACATCTGGCTACACCTTC. Residues: CASSPGTRTSGYTF.

V and J are TRBV4-2 and TRBJ2-5, with D hard to call. The CDR3 totals 14 residues. Germline values: CDR1 LGHNA, CDR2 YNFKEQ. V was clipped by 2 bases and J by 1 base, with 8 bases between them. The CDR3 is CASSQIELQETQYF. DNA of the CDR3: TGTGCCAGCAGCCAAATAGAGCTCCAAGAGACCCAGTACTTC.

The rearrangement uses TRBV5-1 and TRBJ2-7, with D possibly being TRBD1 (6 bases). Trimming cost V 3 bases and J 0 bases, with 16 bases left between them. The CDR3 is 16 amino acids. CDR1 is SGHRS and CDR2 is YFSETQ in the germline V gene. CDR3 DNA sequence: TGCGCCAGCAGCTCGGGCTACAGGGCGGCCTCCTACGAGCAGTACTTC. Protein: CASSSGYRAASYEQYF.

The genes are TRBV21-1 and TRBJ1-3; the table's D call, TRBD1, has no DNA check behind it. TRBV21-1 is a listed pseudogene. The CDR3 length is 18 residues. CDR3 bases: TGTGCCAGCAGCAACCGGGACAGGGAGCATGCTGATGGAAACACCATATATTTT. Amino acids: CASSNRDREHADGNTIYF.

The chain links TRBV3-1 to TRBJ2-5; D unclear. The CDR3 is made up of 15 amino acids. Germline lookup yields CDR1 LGHDT and CDR2 YNNKEL (reference sequence). V was shortened by 0 bases and J by 0 bases, with 8 bases between the two germline ends. The chain's CDR3 is CASSQEEQNQETQYF. The CDR3 DNA is TGTGCCAGCAGCCAAGAGGAACAGAACCAAGAGACCCAGTACTTC.

As concerns this clonotype: At one end the junction does not follow the germline gene, possibly because of a read error. The chain recombines TRBV13 with TRBJ2-1; D call uncertain. CDR1 PRHDT and CDR2 FYEKMQ come from the germline V gene (reference sequence). The CDR3 consists of 12 residues. DNA for the CDR3: TGTACCAGCAGCTTAGAGGACAATGAGCAGTTCTTC. This gives the protein CTSSLEDNEQFF.

The rearrangement joins TRBV4-1 to TRBJ2-1; 11 nucleotides align to TRBD2. CDR3 length: 16 amino acids. Germline assignment: CDR1 MGHRA and CDR2 YSYEKL. V was clipped by 1 base and J by 4 bases; unmatched bases: 3. The CDR3 region has the DNA TGCGCCAGCAGCCAAGTATCTAGCGGGAGGTACAATGAGCAGTTCTTC. It specifies CASSQVSSGRYNEQFF.

The chain is built from TRBV2 and TRBJ2-1; 8 bases fit TRBD2. The CDR3 runs to 17 residues. The junction had 17 bases not matched to a gene; V was cut back by 6 bases and J by 7 bases. From germline, CDR1 is SNHLY and CDR2 FYNNEI. The CDR3 DNA follows: TGTGCCAGCAGACAGTGGGGTTCAGCGGGAGTAGGGAATGAGCAGTTCTTC. Translating it yields CASRQWGSAGVGNEQFF.

V gene TRBV12-3 or TRBV12-4 combines with J gene TRBJ2-1; 9 bases are shared with TRBD1. The V gene end was trimmed by 3 bases and the J gene end by 4 bases; junction bases not matched to a gene: 4. The CDR3 spans 15 residues. The CDR3 reads CASSLPTGGYNEQFF. The CDR3 nucleotides are TGTGCCAGCAGTTTGCCGACAGGGGGATACAATGAGCAGTTCTTC.